This is a list of T cell receptor beta chains from one sample in a study of cytomegalovirus exposure and HLA in healthy donors. Only in-frame clones appear in the TCRdb table, and some are missing; sequencing was by immunoSEQ multiplex PCR. The sample shows tens of thousands of clones, 75% to 80% of them seen only once. Sequenced: PBMCs. The source is a man aged 35 to 55 in good health and CMV-seronegative. Each CDR3 is given with its conserved first and last residue. The order of the fields is V gene, CDR3 length, J gene, clone size, D gene, CDR3 protein. A D gene is named only where the DNA matches it firmly. Not all rows give a size; the values are once, few, many and, for expanded clones, a class.

V: TRBV2
length: 16
J: TRBJ2-7
size: NA
D: TRBD2
CDR3: CASSVSLTSGTPEQYF

V: TRBV19
length: 15
J: TRBJ2-6
size: NA
D: NA
CDR3: CASRLQGSGANVLTF

V: TRBV5-4
length: 15
J: TRBJ2-7
size: once
D: TRBD1
CDR3: CASSLRSGTAYEQYF

V: TRBV7-2
length: 16
J: TRBJ1-2
size: NA
D: NA
CDR3: CASSPVGGRGGYGYTF

V: TRBV15
length: 13
J: TRBJ2-1
size: NA
D: NA
CDR3: CATREDSHNEQFF

V: TRBV19
length: 14
J: TRBJ1-5
size: NA
D: TRBD1
CDR3: CASSMGQDNQPQHF

V: TRBV7-3
length: 16
J: TRBJ2-3
size: NA
D: NA
CDR3: CASSLEVASGRDTQYF

V: TRBV7-9
length: 15
J: TRBJ2-3
size: NA
D: NA
CDR3: CASSLLAALTDTQYF

V: TRBV5-1
length: 13
J: TRBJ1-2
size: NA
D: NA
CDR3: CASSLDLNSGYTF

V: TRBV7-9
length: 16
J: TRBJ1-4
size: NA
D: TRBD1
CDR3: CASSPDREGRNEKLFF

V: TRBV28
length: 15
J: TRBJ1-2
size: NA
D: NA
CDR3: CASSLRQQINYGYTF

V: TRBV5-4
length: 14
J: TRBJ2-5
size: NA
D: NA
CDR3: CASSLGRGGETQYF

V: TRBV30
length: 14
J: TRBJ2-1
size: NA
D: TRBD2
CDR3: CAWAGTSGMGEQFF

V: TRBV5-6
length: 13
J: TRBJ2-1
size: NA
D: NA
CDR3: CASSLRAIDEQFF

V: TRBV4-1
length: 18
J: TRBJ2-1
size: few
D: NA
CDR3: CASSRVGGSWSSYNEQFF

V: TRBV6-6
length: 13
J: TRBJ2-2
size: NA
D: TRBD1
CDR3: CAAGQGSTGELFF

V: TRBV9
length: 16
J: TRBJ2-3
size: few
D: NA
CDR3: CASSPNRIASTDTQYF

V: TRBV4-2
length: 13
J: TRBJ1-5
size: NA
D: NA
CDR3: CASSQSLTRSQHF

V: TRBV7-9
length: 17
J: TRBJ2-6
size: NA
D: NA
CDR3: CASSLVVLPSGANVLTF

V: TRBV4-1
length: 16
J: TRBJ1-1
size: NA
D: TRBD1
CDR3: CASSQGGQLRNTEAFF

V: TRBV30
length: 13
J: TRBJ1-4
size: NA
D: NA
CDR3: CAWRRYSGEKLFF

V: TRBV25-1
length: 14
J: TRBJ2-7
size: NA
D: TRBD2
CDR3: CASSEPAGNYEQYF

V: TRBV7-8
length: 13
J: TRBJ2-5
size: NA
D: NA
CDR3: CASSRIQPGTQYF

V: TRBV7-2
length: 15
J: TRBJ2-7
size: NA
D: TRBD2
CDR3: CASSLRLAEAYEQYF

V: TRBV28
length: 15
J: TRBJ1-2
size: NA
D: NA
CDR3: CASSLSLQGNYGYTF

V: TRBV7-8
length: 15
J: TRBJ2-7
size: NA
D: NA
CDR3: CASSLMTTQPYEQYF

V: TRBV7-9
length: 17
J: TRBJ2-3
size: once
D: NA
CDR3: CASSLDSPGVVADTQYF

V: TRBV29-1
length: 14
J: TRBJ1-1
size: few
D: TRBD1
CDR3: CSAHLWTGTTEAFF

V: TRBV27
length: 13
J: TRBJ2-7
size: NA
D: NA
CDR3: CASKFQGGYEQYF

V: TRBV6-5
length: 14
J: TRBJ2-7
size: NA
D: TRBD1
CDR3: CASSRPGGHLEQYF

V: TRBV7-2
length: 15
J: TRBJ2-6
size: NA
D: NA
CDR3: CASSLIGAGANVLTF

V: TRBV4-3
length: 19
J: TRBJ2-5
size: few
D: TRBD2
CDR3: CASSQDGGPIAGGRETQYF

V: TRBV6-6
length: 15
J: TRBJ2-1
size: NA
D: TRBD2
CDR3: CASSYSPNGGNEQFF

V: TRBV5-4
length: 14
J: TRBJ1-5
size: NA
D: TRBD1
CDR3: CASSLAGTGQPQHF

V: TRBV28
length: 14
J: TRBJ1-1
size: NA
D: TRBD1
CDR3: CASQTGIMNTEAFF

V: TRBV5-1
length: 15
J: TRBJ2-7
size: few
D: TRBD2
CDR3: CASSPSTSGSPEQYF

V: TRBV5-1
length: 16
J: TRBJ2-1
size: NA
D: TRBD2
CDR3: CASSLAGLAENNEQFF

V: TRBV28
length: 15
J: TRBJ1-2
size: NA
D: NA
CDR3: CASSLMRGGLGGYTF

V: TRBV28
length: 16
J: TRBJ1-2
size: once
D: NA
CDR3: CASSGAMGGAFYGYTF

V: TRBV7-8
length: 15
J: TRBJ2-7
size: NA
D: TRBD2
CDR3: CASSPAGTSNYEQYF

V: TRBV5-1
length: 18
J: TRBJ2-3
size: NA
D: TRBD2
CDR3: CASSFWTSGSPLADTQYF

V: TRBV7-3
length: 13
J: TRBJ2-1
size: NA
D: NA
CDR3: CASSSQGYNEQFF

V: TRBV6-6
length: 16
J: TRBJ2-7
size: NA
D: TRBD1
CDR3: CASSYSAGQGAQEQYF

V: TRBV12-5
length: 18
J: TRBJ2-2
size: NA
D: TRBD2
CDR3: CASGLKAGTSGTVGELFF

V: TRBV15
length: 15
J: TRBJ2-1
size: NA
D: NA
CDR3: CATEDGMNSYNEQFF

V: TRBV10-3
length: 13
J: TRBJ1-2
size: NA
D: NA
CDR3: CAIESSGKDGYTF

V: TRBV27
length: 14
J: TRBJ2-7
size: NA
D: TRBD1
CDR3: CASSPWDRPYEQYF

V: TRBV28
length: 14
J: TRBJ1-2
size: once
D: TRBD1
CDR3: CASSLHGQGDGYTF

V: TRBV29-1
length: 15
J: TRBJ2-5
size: NA
D: TRBD1
CDR3: CSVTPGQGVAETQYF

V: TRBV6-5
length: 16
J: TRBJ2-1
size: NA
D: TRBD1
CDR3: CASSNLGDSSYNEQFF

V: TRBV27
length: 14
J: TRBJ2-5
size: few
D: NA
CDR3: CASSLSGRGETQYF

V: TRBV2
length: 16
J: TRBJ2-2
size: NA
D: TRBD1
CDR3: CASSGPGQGGTGELFF

V: TRBV14
length: 16
J: TRBJ1-4
size: NA
D: NA
CDR3: CASSRTNRVTGEKLFF

V: TRBV6-5
length: 15
J: TRBJ1-2
size: NA
D: TRBD1
CDR3: CASRYTGQTGYGYTF

V: TRBV11-2
length: 15
J: TRBJ2-7
size: NA
D: TRBD1
CDR3: CASSNPGQGIYEQYF

V: TRBV7-9
length: 18
J: TRBJ2-3
size: NA
D: TRBD1
CDR3: CASSLPIGDRLSTDTQYF

V: TRBV15
length: 14
J: TRBJ2-5
size: NA
D: TRBD2
CDR3: CATSRLAGEETQYF

V: TRBV6-1
length: 13
J: TRBJ2-3
size: NA
D: NA
CDR3: CASTRTRTDTQYF

V: TRBV5-1
length: 13
J: TRBJ1-1
size: NA
D: TRBD1
CDR3: CASSWDRNTEAFF